These 21 T cell receptor beta chains were all obtained from the same sample, sequenced in a study of T cell clonality in common variable immunodeficiency. Study-level points and caveats: Fewer deletions and N-nucleotide insertions were reportedly seen in common variable immunodeficiency TCR beta sequences.

Profiling relied on immunoSEQ multiplex PCR, and the TCRdb table lists in-frame clones only, not all of them. The sample is made up of 25,000 or so clones, none counted only once. The antigens for these receptors are not known. Material for sequencing was peripheral blood mononuclear cells. Receptors originate from a human donor with common variable immunodeficiency.

Regarding this clone: The CDR3 is cut off 3 residues early in the read; its end comes from the germline J gene. This chain links TRBV11-2 with TRBJ2-7, with 12 bases fitting TRBD2. The CDR3 is 15 amino acids. Germline V gives CDR1 SGHAT, CDR2 FQNNGV. V trimming: 3 bases; J trimming: 4 bases; junction bases outside the gene matches: 4. CDR3 protein: CASSFLAGGPYEQYF. The DNA read from the CDR3 is TGTGCCAGCAGCTTTCTAGCGGGGGGGCCGTACGAG.

A note on this clone: The missing CDR3 end, 3 residues past where the read stops, is filled in from the germline J gene. The genes are TRBV7-9 and TRBJ1-6; 8 bases agree with TRBD1. The trim removed 4 bases at V and 8 bases at J, leaving 1 base unmatched. The length of the CDR3 is 13 residues. Germline V gene sequence: CDR1 SEHNR, CDR2 FQNEAQ (reference sequence). CDR3 bases read: TGTGCCAGCAGCTGGGGACAGGATTCACCC. Translated, it gives CASSWGQDSP. The full CDR3 sequence reads CASSWGQDSPLHF.

There are many counts of this clone. The sequenced fragment ends 3 residues before the CDR3 boundary, so the rest is inferred from the germline J gene. V and J are TRBV2 and TRBJ1-2; the D gene is possibly TRBD1 (5 bases). The CDR3 length is 12 residues. CDR1 is SNHLY and CDR2 is FYNNEI in the germline V gene. Trimming took 4 bases from V and 7 from J, leaving 10 bases between them. This CDR3 reads CASSAQVFGYTF. CDR3 DNA (partial): TGTGCCAGCAGTGCACAGGTTTTTGGC.

A few counts support this clone. The read ends 3 residues before the CDR3 terminus; that terminus is restored from the germline J gene. The chain couples TRBV6-1 to TRBJ2-1; TRBD1 matches at 7 bases. CDR3 length: 15 residues. Germline V gives CDR1 MNHNS, CDR2 SASEGT. V gave up 3 bases and J gave up 8 bases; unmatched junction bases: 10. Partial CDR3 DNA: TGTGCCAGCAGTGAGGGAAGGGGGCGCGTCTATGAG. Amino acid sequence: CASSEGRGRVYE. The CDR3 in full is CASSEGRGRVYEQFF.

In its sample, this clone was seen many times. The CDR3 goes on 3 residues after the read ends, and that part is filled in from the germline J gene. The V gene is TRBV19, the J gene TRBJ1-2, with D possibly being TRBD1 (5 bases). The ends were cut back, 4 bases at V and 4 bases at J, with 10 bases in the middle. Looked up from germline, CDR1 is LNHDA and CDR2 is SQIVND (reference sequence). The CDR3 has 13 residues. The CDR3 DNA, read in part, is TGTGCCAGTAGTACCCCAGGGTTCTATGGC. Protein: CASSTPGFYG. The full-length CDR3 reads as CASSTPGFYGYTF.

This clone was counted at least ten times. The CDR3 end is not reached by the read, which stops 3 residues before it; the germline J gene fills it in. V usage is TRBV7-2 and J usage is TRBJ2-2; tentatively, D is TRBD1 (6 bases). This CDR3 comprises 15 residues. Germline CDR1 reads SGHTA; CDR2 reads FQGNSA. Between the trimmed V and J ends, which lost 6 bases and 7 bases, there was a span of 18 bases. The covered CDR3 bases are TGTGCCAGCAGACAAGGCACAGGGTGGAACGGGGAG. It yields the protein CASRQGTGWNGE. The CDR3, in full, reads CASRQGTGWNGELFF.

This clone was picked up many times. Read data end 3 residues before the CDR3 end; the end is taken from the germline J gene. V gene TRBV5-1 combines with J gene TRBJ2-7; TRBD2 aligns across 9 bases. J was trimmed by 3 bases and V by 8 bases; bases with no gene match: 9. Germline CDR1 is SGHRS and CDR2 is YFSETQ. The CDR3 is 14 residues long. The sequenced CDR3 bases are TGCGCCAGTGCCTCAAGCGGGAGGAACTACGAG. Translating gives CASASSGRNYE. The complete CDR3 reads CASASSGRNYEQYF.

For this clone: The read halts 3 residues ahead of the CDR3 end, with the missing end drawn from the germline J gene. The rearrangement links TRBV20-1 to TRBJ2-7; tentative D call: TRBD1 (5 bases). The CDR3 sequence is 12 residues long. The germline V and J ends were trimmed by 4 bases and 2 bases, with 9 bases remaining between them. CDR1 is DFQATT, CDR2 SNEGSKA, per germline (reference sequence). The sequenced part of the CDR3 DNA is TGCAGTGCTAAAGGACACACCTACGAG. It yields the protein CSAKGHTYE. The whole CDR3 protein reads CSAKGHTYEQYF.

As concerns this clone: The CDR3 end is not reached by the read, which stops 3 residues before it; the germline J gene fills it in. V and J are TRBV6-1 and TRBJ2-1; TRBD1 agrees at 10 bases. The CDR3 has 15 amino acids. V gave up 5 bases and J gave up 6 bases; unmatched junction bases: 7. Per germline, CDR1 MNHNS and CDR2 SASEGT. CDR3 sequence reads: CASSQDRGRVNEQFF. Partial CDR3 DNA: TGTGCCAGCAGTCAAGACAGGGGGCGCGTCAATGAG.

Ten or more counts support this clone. The sequenced fragment ends 3 residues before the CDR3 boundary, so the rest is inferred from the germline J gene. The genes are TRBV6-2 or TRBV6-3 and TRBJ1-5; D is unresolved. The length of the CDR3 is 15 residues. Germline CDR1 is MNHEY and CDR2 is SVGEGT. V gave up 1 base and J gave up 8 bases, with 15 bases separating them. This chain's CDR3 is CASSYLMVNSEPQHF. The CDR3 bases that were read are TGTGCCAGCAGTTACTTGATGGTCAACTCGGAGCCC.

This clone was recorded at least ten times. The missing CDR3 end, 3 residues past where the read stops, is filled in from the germline J gene. The chain employs TRBV6-2 or TRBV6-3 and TRBJ2-1; D is unresolved. Trimming cost V 2 bases and J 3 bases, with 17 bases left between them. This CDR3 spans 17 amino acids. The germline V gene has CDR1 MNHEY and CDR2 SVGEGT. Incomplete CDR3 DNA: TGTGCCAGCAGTTACAAGGGCACCCAAGGTATCTACAATGAG. Amino acids: CASSYKGTQGIYNE. The CDR3, in full, reads CASSYKGTQGIYNEQFF.

This clone was observed a handful of times. Read data end 3 residues before the CDR3 end; the end is taken from the germline J gene. The J gene is TRBJ1-5, the V gene TRBV6-2 or TRBV6-3; D is perhaps TRBD1 (6 bases). Per germline, CDR1 MNHEY and CDR2 SVGEGT. The CDR3 has 15 amino acids. V lost 2 bases to trimming and J lost 2 bases, with 10 bases between them. The CDR3 region is CASSYPRGRNQPQHF. CDR3 DNA (partial): TGTGCCAGCAGTTACCCCAGGGGCCGCAATCAGCCC.

As regards this clone: The missing CDR3 end, 3 residues past where the read stops, is filled in from the germline J gene. The chain uses TRBV7-9 and TRBJ1-2; 7 nucleotides align to TRBD1. CDR3 length: 14 residues. The V and J ends lost 5 bases and 3 bases, in that order; junction bases with no gene match: 6. CDR1 is SEHNR, CDR2 FQNEAQ, per germline (reference sequence). The covered CDR3 bases are TGTGCCAGCAGCCCGAGACAGGGTGACTATGGC. The encoded protein is CASSPRQGDYG. The full CDR3 protein is CASSPRQGDYGYTF.

This clone has at least ten counts. The CDR3 end lies 3 residues beyond the end of the read and is filled in from the germline J gene. This chain joins TRBV20-1 and TRBJ1-2, with D possibly TRBD1 on 6 matching bases. The CDR3 loop spans 14 amino acids. V was cut by 0 bases and J by 4 bases, with 12 bases left in between. Germline V gene data show CDR1 as DFQATT and CDR2 as SNEGSKA (reference sequence). This CDR3 is CSARDGRGGYGYTF. CDR3 DNA (partial): TGCAGTGCTAGAGATGGAAGGGGGGGCTATGGC.

This clone was recorded a few times. The read stops 3 residues short of the end of the CDR3; the missing end is completed from the germline J gene. The V gene is TRBV19, the J gene TRBJ1-2, with TRBD1 matching over 9 bases. The CDR3 loop spans 15 amino acids. CDR1 LNHDA and CDR2 SQIVND come from the germline V gene (reference sequence). V gave up 8 bases and J gave up 2 bases; unmatched junction bases: 9. CDR3 DNA (partial): TGTGCCAGTGGGGGGACAGGGAGAGCGAACTATGGC. It specifies CASGGTGRANYG. The complete CDR3 reads CASGGTGRANYGYTF.

This clone was recorded at least ten times. With the read ending 3 residues before the CDR3 end, the germline J gene is used to fill in that end. This chain uses TRBV18 with TRBJ2-2; TRBD1 matches at 7 bases. J was trimmed by 5 bases and V by 1 base; bases with no gene match: 10. The germline gives CDR1 KGHSH, CDR2 LQKENI. The CDR3 has 17 residues. The covered CDR3 bases are TGTGCCAGCTCACCACAACCCCGGACAGGTTTGACCGGGGAG. Amino acid sequence: CASSPQPRTGLTGE. The entire CDR3 protein reads CASSPQPRTGLTGELFF.

This clone was counted ten times or more. The DNA ends 3 residues before the CDR3 does, and the rest of the CDR3 is filled in from the germline J gene. This chain links TRBV2 with TRBJ1-2; no clear D. This CDR3 contains 12 residues. Germline V lookup: CDR1 SNHLY, CDR2 FYNNEI. Incomplete CDR3 DNA: TGTGCCAGCACCCTCGGTGGGCTCGGC. Translating gives CASTLGGLG. The complete CDR3 reads CASTLGGLGYTF.

This clone has only a few counts. Coverage ceases 3 residues before the CDR3 finishes, and the germline J gene fills in the end. The genes are TRBV19 and TRBJ2-7, with D maybe TRBD1 (6 bases). The length of the CDR3 is 17 residues. V was cut by 4 bases and J by 1 base, with 20 bases left in between. Germline loops: CDR1 LNHDA, CDR2 SQIVND (reference sequence). CDR3 sequence reads: CASSKGTQGFVSYEQYF. The CDR3 bases that were read are TGTGCCAGTAGTAAAGGGACACAGGGTTTTGTGTCCTACGAG.

This clone turned up a few times. The read ends 3 residues shy of where the CDR3 ends; the end is completed using the germline J gene. V and J are TRBV19 and TRBJ2-2; possibly TRBD1 or TRBD2 for D (6 bases each). The V gene's germline CDR1 is LNHDA and CDR2 SQIVND (reference sequence). The CDR3 contains 15 residues. V was pared by 4 bases and J by 5 bases, with 14 bases between. CDR3 bases read: TGTGCCAGTAGTACCGAGACAGGAGGGACCGGGGAG. Residues: CASSTETGGTGE. The whole CDR3 region reads CASSTETGGTGELFF.

Many counts were recorded for this clone. The observed sequence ends 3 residues before the CDR3 terminus, with the missing tail filled in from the germline J gene. The gene calls are TRBV7-6 and TRBJ1-6; D is unclear. This CDR3 spans 15 amino acids. Per the germline V gene, CDR1 is SGHVS and CDR2 is FNYEAQ. The ends were cut back, 5 bases at V and 8 bases at J, with 16 bases in the middle. The CDR3 is CASSHSAQPDSPLHF. Partial CDR3 DNA: TGTGCCAGCAGCCACTCCGCACAGCCGGATTCACCC.

This clone has a count of ten or more. The CDR3 end is not reached by the read, which stops 3 residues before it; the germline J gene fills it in. The chain has TRBV18 and TRBJ1-4, with D perhaps TRBD1 (5 bases). V lost 3 bases, J lost 4 bases, and 9 bases lay in between. Germline values: CDR1 KGHSH, CDR2 LQKENI. The length of the CDR3 is 14 residues. CDR3 DNA (partial): TGTGCCAGCTCACCGGCCAGGGATAATGAAAAA. Translated, it gives CASSPARDNEK. The CDR3 in full is CASSPARDNEKLFF.